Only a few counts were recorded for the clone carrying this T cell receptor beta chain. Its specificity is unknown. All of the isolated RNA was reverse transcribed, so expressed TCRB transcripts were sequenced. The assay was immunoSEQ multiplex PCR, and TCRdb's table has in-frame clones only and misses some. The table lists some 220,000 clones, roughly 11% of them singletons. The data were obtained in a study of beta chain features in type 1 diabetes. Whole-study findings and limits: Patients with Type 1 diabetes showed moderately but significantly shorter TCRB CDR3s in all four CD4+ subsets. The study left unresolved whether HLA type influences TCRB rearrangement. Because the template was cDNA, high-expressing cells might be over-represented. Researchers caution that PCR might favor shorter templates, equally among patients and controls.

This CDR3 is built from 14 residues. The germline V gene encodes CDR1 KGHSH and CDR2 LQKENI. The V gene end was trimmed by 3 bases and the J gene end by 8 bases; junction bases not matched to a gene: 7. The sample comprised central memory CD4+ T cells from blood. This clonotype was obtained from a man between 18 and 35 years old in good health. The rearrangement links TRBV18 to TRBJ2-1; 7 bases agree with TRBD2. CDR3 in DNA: TGTGCCAGCTCACCTTCCGCGGGAGAGGATGAGCAGTTCTTC. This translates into CASSPSAGEDEQFF. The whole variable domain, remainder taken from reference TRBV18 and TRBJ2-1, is NAGVMQNPRHLVRRRGQEARLRCSPMKGHSHVYWYRQLPEEGLKFMVYLQKENIIDESGMPKERFSAEFPKEGPSILRIQQVVRGDSAAYFCASSPSAGEDEQFFGPGTRLTVL.